A single sample is the source of the 27 T cell receptor beta chains below, sequenced in a study of a mutant IDH1 vaccine in newly diagnosed glioma. As to time point: week 11, during vaccination. A 20-mer mutant IDH1 peptide at 300 ug was injected subcutaneously with topical imiquimod. Data came from immunoSEQ multiplex PCR; TCRdb stores just in-frame clones and leaves some out. Counted here are about 32,000 clones, 60% to 80% occurring once; the ten biggest clones make up roughly a quarter. Their antigens are not known. This sample comprised PBMCs, obtained from a glioma patient whose treatment included an IDH1 peptide vaccine. Every receptor here comes from a young man with glioma.

This clone has a handful of counts. This chain joins TRBV30 and TRBJ1-5; 8 bases are shared with TRBD1. J was trimmed by 6 bases and V by 2 bases; bases with no gene match: 9. The CDR3 is made up of 15 amino acids. CDR1 is GTSNPN and CDR2 is SVGIG in the germline V gene (reference sequence). DNA of the CDR3: TGTGCCTGGAGTTCCCACGGGACAGGATTTCAGCCCCAGCATTTT. This gives the protein CAWSSHGTGFQPQHF.

This clone came up once. The J gene is TRBJ2-1, the V gene TRBV19; D ambiguous. Trimming stripped 6 bases from V and 6 bases from J, with 18 bases between. The CDR3 is 15 amino acids. Germline loops: CDR1 LNHDA, CDR2 SQIVND (reference sequence). CDR3 bases: TGTGCCAGTAGACCAACCCCCGACACGAGCAATGAGCAGTTCTTC. This gives the protein CASRPTPDTSNEQFF.

The chain employs TRBV30 and TRBJ1-2, with a tentative D call TRBD1 (6 bases). Germline CDR1 reads GTSNPN; CDR2 reads SVGIG (reference sequence). The CDR3 has 15 amino acids. The germline V and J ends were trimmed by 3 bases and 2 bases, with 16 bases remaining between them. The CDR3 protein is CAWSDNWGTNYGYTF. In DNA form, the CDR3 reads TGTGCCTGGAGCGACAATTGGGGGACAAACTATGGCTACACCTTC.

This clone showed up just once. J is TRBJ2-3 and V is TRBV2; 7 bases match TRBD1. Losses at the gene ends were 7 bases for V and 0 bases for J; bases not matched to a gene: 7. Looked up from germline, CDR1 is SNHLY and CDR2 is FYNNEI. This CDR3 comprises 15 residues. This chain's CDR3 is CASTTGQASTDTQYF. In nucleotides, the CDR3 is TGTGCCAGCACCACTGGACAGGCGAGCACAGATACGCAGTATTTT.

DNA for the CDR3: TGTGCCAGCAGCTTTTTTCGGGGGACCACAGATACGCAGTATTTT. It is translated as CASSFFRGTTDTQYF. V and J are TRBV11-2 and TRBJ2-3; D might be TRBD2 (6 bases). Germline values: CDR1 SGHAT, CDR2 FQNNGV. The V end lost 3 bases, the J end lost 2 bases, and 12 bases lay between the germline ends. The CDR3 sequence is 15 residues long.

The V gene is TRBV6-5, the J gene TRBJ2-1, with TRBD2 matching over 8 bases. In germline, CDR1 is MNHEY, CDR2 SVGAGI. Germline trimming cut 2 bases from V and 0 bases from J; bases unmatched to any gene: 0. CDR3 length: 15 residues. CDR3 in DNA: TGTGCCAGCAGTTACGGGACTAGCTCCTACAATGAGCAGTTCTTC. Its translation: CASSYGTSSYNEQFF.

The rearrangement uses TRBV4-1 and TRBJ1-4, with D possibly matching TRBD1 (5 bases). There are 15 residues in the CDR3. V lost 4 bases, J lost 8 bases, and 17 bases lay in between. In germline, CDR1 is MGHRA, CDR2 YSYEKL. The CDR3 sequence is CASSLKPGEREKLFF. The CDR3 region has the DNA TGCGCCAGCAGCCTGAAACCGGGGGAACGGGAAAAACTGTTTTTT.

The chain uses TRBV10-3 and TRBJ2-3; tentatively, D is TRBD2 (5 bases). This CDR3 is built from 17 residues. The ends were cut back, 6 bases at V and 1 base at J, with 20 bases in the middle. CDR1 is ENHRY, CDR2 SYGVKD, per germline. The CDR3 loop is CAIRPLEGGQGTDTQYF. DNA for the CDR3: TGTGCCATCAGGCCCCTCGAGGGCGGTCAGGGCACAGATACGCAGTATTTT.

This clone was observed a few times. The chain recombines TRBV19 with TRBJ2-1; 10 bases agree with TRBD1. CDR3 length: 15 amino acids. V was pared by 5 bases and J by 12 bases, with 13 bases of the junction left unmatched. Germline V gene sequence: CDR1 LNHDA, CDR2 SQIVND (reference sequence). CDR3 sequence reads: CASSSRDRGTPGQFF. CDR3 sequence (DNA): TGTGCCAGTAGTTCCCGGGACAGGGGTACCCCGGGGCAGTTCTTC.

This chain connects TRBV4-2 to TRBJ2-5; TRBD2 aligns across 11 bases. The CDR3 loop spans 16 amino acids. The germline gives CDR1 LGHNA, CDR2 YNFKEQ. V lost 4 bases, J lost 5 bases, and 9 bases stayed unmatched. The DNA of the CDR3 is TGTGCCAGCAGCCTATACCGAAGACTAGCGGGGGAGACCCAGTACTTC. It specifies CASSLYRRLAGETQYF.

The DNA for the CDR3 is TGTGCCAGCAGTTCTCCCATAGCGGGGGACACAGATACGCAGTATTTT. This sequence encodes CASSSPIAGDTDTQYF. V is TRBV27 and J is TRBJ2-3; 9 bases line up with TRBD2. The junction had 7 bases not matched to a gene; V was cut back by 4 bases and J by 2 bases. The germline CDR1 and CDR2 sequences are MNHEY and SMNVEV (reference sequence). This CDR3 region has 16 residues.

V and J are TRBV11-3 and TRBJ1-1; D gene ambiguous. This CDR3 region has 11 residues. Germline V gene sequence: CDR1 SGHNT, CDR2 YENEEA. V gave up 2 bases and J gave up 4 bases, with 2 bases separating them. The CDR3 bases are TGTGCCAGCAGCTTATCCACTGAAGCTTTCTTT. Translation: CASSLSTEAFF.

The V gene is TRBV2, the J gene TRBJ1-5; unclear D gene. CDR3 size: 15 residues. From germline, CDR1 is SNHLY and CDR2 FYNNEI. Between the trimmed V and J ends, which lost 2 bases and 0 bases, there was a span of 8 bases. The CDR3 reads CASSELRYSNQPQHF. As DNA, the CDR3 is TGTGCCAGCAGTGAACTCCGTTATAGCAATCAGCCCCAGCATTTT.

This chain uses TRBV6-1 with TRBJ1-5; D remains unclear. The CDR3 is 12 amino acids. Trimming left V 6 bases short and J 9 bases short, with 12 bases between. Germline V gives CDR1 MNHNS, CDR2 SASEGT. The CDR3 protein is CASSDQARPQHF. Here the CDR3 DNA reads TGTGCCAGCAGCGACCAGGCACGGCCCCAGCATTTT.

The rearrangement joins TRBV7-3 to TRBJ2-6, with 7 nucleotides matching TRBD1. Germline V CDR1 and CDR2: SGHTA, FQGTGA. The CDR3 spans 16 residues. With 5 bases clipped from V and 4 bases from J, the junction kept 8 bases outside the gene matches. The CDR3 here is CASSQGQGDGANVLTF. The CDR3 nucleotides are TGTGCCAGCAGCCAGGGGCAGGGGGACGGGGCCAACGTCCTGACTTTC.

The chain has TRBV18 and TRBJ1-1, with a tentative D call TRBD1 (5 bases). V lost 0 bases to trimming and J lost 10 bases, with 15 bases between them. This CDR3 is 14 amino acids long. Germline values: CDR1 KGHSH, CDR2 LQKENI. CDR3 in amino acids: CASSPPLDMGRAFF. In DNA form, the CDR3 reads TGTGCCAGCTCACCACCCCTGGACATGGGGCGAGCTTTCTTT.

The genes are TRBV29-1 and TRBJ2-7, with TRBD1 identical over 8 bases. This CDR3 contains 11 residues. V shed 6 bases, J shed 6 bases, and the junction held 4 bases outside the gene matches. CDR1 is SQVTM, CDR2 ANQGSEA, per germline. The CDR3 DNA is TGCAGCGTAAATACAGGGGGCGAGCAGTACTTC. It encodes CSVNTGGEQYF.

This clone was counted a few times. The chain recombines TRBV5-4 with TRBJ1-1; D perhaps matches TRBD1 (5 bases). The germline V gene encodes CDR1 SGHNT and CDR2 YYREEE (reference sequence). The CDR3 loop spans 14 amino acids. The V end lost 0 bases, the J end lost 1 base, and 7 bases lay between the germline ends. The CDR3 bases are TGTGCCAGCAGCTTGGACAGGCAGAACACTGAAGCTTTCTTT. The encoded protein is CASSLDRQNTEAFF.

This clone has just a few counts. The chain employs TRBV2 and TRBJ2-7; D not certain. Germline CDR1 SNHLY, CDR2 FYNNEI. The CDR3 length is 11 residues. V was clipped by 0 bases and J by 3 bases, with 0 bases between them. CDR3 protein: CASSEAYEQYF. The CDR3 DNA sequence: TGTGCCAGCAGTGAAGCCTACGAGCAGTACTTC.

The chain has TRBV7-2 and TRBJ1-2, with 9 bases identical to TRBD1. CDR3 size: 14 residues. After removal of 6 bases from V and 13 bases from J, the junction contained 15 bases not matched to a gene. CDR1 SGHTA and CDR2 FQGNSA come from the germline V gene. The CDR3 region is CASRYPGQGRSPTF. CDR3 bases: TGTGCCAGCAGATACCCGGGACAGGGAAGATCTCCCACCTTC.

The table lists this clone with a few counts. The rearrangement joins TRBV25-1 to TRBJ1-5; tentative D call: TRBD1 (6 bases). The CDR3 is made up of 15 amino acids. Per the germline V gene, CDR1 is MGHDK and CDR2 is SYGVNS. The ends were cut back, 3 bases at V and 0 bases at J, with 9 bases in the middle. The CDR3 coding sequence is TGTGCCAGCAGTGATAGGGGGGATAGCAATCAGCCCCAGCATTTT. Residues: CASSDRGDSNQPQHF.

The V gene is TRBV6-5, the J gene TRBJ1-2, with TRBD1 matching 9 bases. Per germline, CDR1 MNHEY and CDR2 SVGAGI. The CDR3 consists of 13 residues. J gave up 3 bases and V 6 bases, and 2 bases lay outside the gene matches. The CDR3 DNA is TGTGCCAGCAGGGGGGACAGGGACTATGGCTACACCTTC. Amino acids: CASRGDRDYGYTF.

The V call is TRBV13, the J call TRBJ2-7; TRBD1 matches 11 bases. Per germline, CDR1 PRHDT and CDR2 FYEKMQ (reference sequence). V gave up 5 bases and J gave up 6 bases; unmatched junction bases: 6. The CDR3 consists of 14 residues. CDR3 loop: CASSERTGGLEQYF. CDR3 coding DNA: TGTGCCAGCAGCGAGCGGACAGGGGGCCTCGAGCAGTACTTC.

This sequence joins TRBV4-1 and TRBJ2-2; D is undetermined. The V end lost 0 bases, the J end lost 0 bases, and 8 bases lay between the germline ends. CDR3 length: 16 amino acids. Germline V CDR1 and CDR2: MGHRA, YSYEKL. CDR3 coding DNA: TGCGCCAGCAGCCAAGATACCGGCACGAACACCGGGGAGCTGTTTTTT. It yields the protein CASSQDTGTNTGELFF.

V gene TRBV2 combines with J gene TRBJ1-4; D uncertain. This CDR3 contains 14 residues. V lost 7 bases to trimming and J lost 8 bases, with 17 bases between them. Germline V gene sequence: CDR1 SNHLY, CDR2 FYNNEI. The chain's CDR3 is CASTQPREGEKLFF. In DNA form, the CDR3 reads TGTGCCAGCACCCAACCCCGGGAGGGAGAAAAACTGTTTTTT. Together with reference TRBV2 and TRBJ1-4, the CDR3 gives the full variable domain: EPEVTQTPSHQVTQMGQEVILRCVPISNHLYFYWYRQILGQKVEFLVSFYNNEISEKSEIFDDQFSVERPDGSNFTLKIRSTKLEDSAMYFCASTQPREGEKLFFGSGTQLSVL.

The V gene is TRBV30, the J gene TRBJ2-7; 7 bases agree with TRBD2. This CDR3 spans 12 amino acids. Germline V CDR1 and CDR2: GTSNPN, SVGIG (reference sequence). The CDR3 reads CAVGRGEYEQYF. CDR3 DNA: TGTGCAGTGGGCCGGGGGGAGTACGAGCAGTACTTC.

The chain employs TRBV18 and TRBJ2-7; TRBD1 matches at 10 bases. The CDR3 has 14 residues. CDR1 is KGHSH and CDR2 is LQKENI in the germline V gene. V lost 3 bases to trimming and J lost 4 bases; unmatched junction nucleotides: 3. CDR3 amino acids: CASSPGQGKYEQYF. The CDR3, as DNA: TGTGCCAGCTCACCGGGACAGGGGAAATACGAGCAGTACTTC.